This TCR beta chain was obtained from a study of radiation and T cells in renal cell carcinoma (TCRdb year 2020). A note on the overall study: The samples were drawn from a clinical trial, where primary renal cell carcinomas were treated with 15 Gy of stereotactic body radiation therapy and then removed by nephrectomy 4 weeks afterward. In total, about 53 samples, comprising 26 tumors and approximately 27 peripheral blood samples, were subjected to TCR beta sequencing. Across all 53 samples, 4 million to 5 million unique CDR3 nucleotide sequences encoding 2.5 million to 3 million unique CDR3 amino acid sequences were identified.

Taken with the paper, the label for time point translates to: blood 2 weeks post-SBRT. The treatment or condition label here, explained by the study, means: 15 Gy SBRT to primary tumor, nephrectomy 4 weeks later. To follow tumor-enriched clonotypes, serial peripheral blood was collected from radiation-treated patients at baseline and at 2 weeks and 4 weeks after SBRT. Every patient's renal cell carcinoma showed clear cell pathology. The QIAamp DNA Blood Mini Kit (Qiagen) was used to prepare genomic DNA for TCR sequencing. The analyses included only samples that passed all quality control checks. The immunoSEQ kit was used, according to the manufacturer's recommendations, to generate TCR beta libraries from genomic DNA. For library preparation, a first multiplex PCR was performed with proprietary primers, followed by a second PCR in which unique barcodes were added, and bead cleanups were performed after each round. A positive control reaction and a negative control reaction, both provided in the kit, were run with every batch of samples. The final libraries underwent checking on an Agilent 4200 TapeStation D1000 ScreenTape, volumetric pooling, and quantification by qPCR. An Illumina NextSeq500 fitted with a MidOutput 150-cycle cartridge performed the sequencing, running 156 Read1 cycles and 15 Index1 cycles with the kit's custom primers. The pooled library was loaded at 1.0 pM, and roughly 18% PhiX control was spiked in. Per the original workflow: The vendor-processed data were analyzed in R, and a clonotype was defined as all T cells that share the same CDR3 nucleotide sequence. For clone abundance analyses, frequencies were normalized to the 10,000 most abundant clones in each sample. Public T cell clones, averaging fewer than five per sample, were removed before analysis. A difference in abundance of at least 32-fold between compartments was used to define tumor-enriched and baseline blood-enriched clonotypes. A beta-binomial differential abundance model was applied to find clonotypes that expanded or contracted between blood time points. The Baroni-Urbani and Buser coefficient was used to measure tumor-blood repertoire similarity, and groups were compared with two-tailed Wilcoxon tests in R. This immuneACCESS table, as held by TCRdb, lists in-frame sequences with V and J called but not all clones. Of the missing ones, under half trace to an unresolved V gene in checked studies; the others have no known cause. V and J calls and clone size are given by that table; D and trimming were obtained from the DNA. The table for this sample lists 25,000 to 30,000 clones; about 84% of them were counted only once. Of the sample, 30% to 40% is held by the ten largest clones.

CDR3 length: 12 amino acids, cysteine to phenylalanine. Only the CDR3 DNA is retained, 36 bases long and in frame from the first base. V was cut back by 0 bases and J by 4 bases, leaving a gap of 3 bases between them. Taken from the germline V gene (reference sequence), the CDR1 and CDR2 loops are MNHEY and SMNVEV. The paper as a whole reports these results and caveats: Top tumor clonotypes rose in blood from baseline to 2 weeks post-radiation, then contracted by 4 weeks, suggesting transient expansion of tumor-resident clones. Because pretreatment tumor biopsies were not available, the baseline intratumoral presence of clonotypes could not be determined. Tracking of blood repertoire dynamics stopped at less than 5 weeks after treatment, with no follow-up past that point. The single-armed trial design could not address effects of radiation dose or scheduling on the TCR repertoire.

Turning to this clone: The antigen it recognizes is unknown. Base qualities are not recorded, but no much larger clone differs from it by a single base.

The rearranged segments are TRBV27 and TRBJ2-5; the D gene remains uncertain. The sample was blood, taken from a patient whose treatment included radiotherapy and nephrectomy. This receptor was identified in a man aged 55-75 years with renal cell carcinoma. The base sequence is TGTGCCAGCAGTTTATCGGGAGAGACCCAGTACTTC. Its product reads: CASSLSGETQYF.